This T cell receptor (beta chain) is from a study of CD8 T cells in ankylosing spondylitis. The length of the CDR3 is 14 residues. Germline V gives CDR1 SEHNR, CDR2 FQNEAQ (reference sequence). Trimming took 0 bases from V and 6 from J, leaving 11 bases between them. The authors made TCR beta libraries by quantitative 5'-RACE with molecular barcodes. MiXCR, run by TCRdb on the 5' RACE reads, gives a single entry per CDR3 protein. The sample includes roughly 440,000 distinct CDR3 sequences, 17% seen only once; the top ten take 0.95% to 1.1%. Study results and caveats: In ankylosing spondylitis patients, matched synovial fluid reportedly showed significant enrichment of disease-linked clones. Apparently characteristic of ankylosing spondylitis blood was a TCR beta motif (about eight highly homologous variants).

Concerning this clonotype itself: What it binds is not known.

The sequence was collected from a male donor with ankylosing spondylitis. This chain joins TRBV7-9 and TRBJ1-2, with TRBD1 as a possible D gene (6 bases). Sequencing was performed on blood, either unsorted or a sorted T cell fraction (not recorded which). The CDR3 is CASSLAPGEHGYTF. CDR3 nucleotide sequence: TGTGCCAGCAGCTTAGCCCCAGGGGAGCATGGCTACACCTTC.